These 22 T cell receptor beta chains were all obtained from the same sample, sequenced in a study of shared clonotypes between healthy human individuals. Measured with immunoSEQ multiplex PCR; TCRdb has only the in-frame clones, and not every one. This table holds about 1.1 million clones, roughly 80% found once. Sequencing used memory CD4+ T cells from PBMCs. Subset noted: CD45RA-negative fraction. These receptors were taken from a man in his late teens or twenties in good health. Some clones in this sample may be carry-over from other donors' samples.

The chain carries TRBV4-1 and TRBJ2-3; 11 nucleotides match TRBD2. CDR3 size: 17 residues. Germline-derived CDR1 and CDR2 are MGHRA and YSYEKL. With 4 bases clipped from V and 2 bases from J, the junction kept 8 bases outside the gene matches. The CDR3 sequence: CASSPGVAGGYTDTQYF. CDR3 nucleotides: TGCGCCAGCAGCCCCGGGGTAGCGGGAGGGTACACAGATACGCAGTATTTT.

The chain recombines TRBV15 with TRBJ1-1, with D unclear. This CDR3 has 15 amino acids. The ends were cut back, 4 bases at V and 0 bases at J, with 12 bases in the middle. Germline CDR1 is LNHNV and CDR2 is YYDKDF (reference sequence). CDR3 coding DNA: TGTGCCACCAGCACTCCGTATGGAATGAACACTGAAGCTTTCTTT. Protein: CATSTPYGMNTEAFF.

This clone was counted a few times. This sequence joins TRBV19 and TRBJ1-1, with D tentatively TRBD1 (5 bases). The CDR3 is 13 amino acids. Trimming removed 7 bases from V and 4 bases from J, with 13 bases in between. CDR1 LNHDA and CDR2 SQIVND come from the germline V gene (reference sequence). DNA for the CDR3: TGTGCCAGTAACTCCTGGGGGTTCACTGAAGCTTTCTTT. Amino acid sequence: CASNSWGFTEAFF.

The chain uses TRBV6-1 and TRBJ2-7, with D tentatively TRBD1 or TRBD2 (5 bases each). Trimming cost V 1 base and J 5 bases, with 15 bases left between them. Germline CDR1 reads MNHNS; CDR2 reads SASEGT. The CDR3 is 15 residues long. CDR3: CASSEVRAGTHEQYF. CDR3 nucleotide sequence: TGTGCCAGCAGTGAAGTTAGGGCAGGGACCCACGAGCAGTACTTC.

The table lists this clone with a few counts. The rearrangement links TRBV18 to TRBJ2-7; D could derive from TRBD1 or TRBD2 (5 bases each). In germline, CDR1 is KGHSH, CDR2 LQKENI. Trimming removed 7 bases from V and 5 bases from J, with 15 bases in between. The length of the CDR3 is 13 residues. The DNA for the CDR3 is TGTGCCAGCTTTTCCGGGGCGCAGGACGAGCAGTACTTC. It is translated as CASFSGAQDEQYF.

CDR3 sequence reads: CSLDYNEQFF. DNA for the CDR3: TGCAGTTTGGACTACAATGAGCAGTTCTTC. V is TRBV20-1 and J is TRBJ2-1; D gene ambiguous. Deletions cut 8 bases from V and 3 bases from J, with 5 bases between. CDR3 length: 10 amino acids. Germline V gene data show CDR1 as DFQATT and CDR2 as SNEGSKA (reference sequence).

The chain uses TRBV2 and TRBJ2-1; D unclear. The CDR3 has 16 amino acids. Trimming left V 2 bases short and J 8 bases short, with 19 bases between. Germline-derived CDR1 and CDR2 are SNHLY and FYNNEI. The CDR3 reads CASSELGGPPGHEQFF. DNA of the CDR3: TGTGCCAGCAGTGAATTGGGTGGGCCGCCAGGTCATGAGCAGTTCTTC.

CDR3 sequence reads: CAWSRQDATNEKLFF. The CDR3 bases are TGTGCCTGGAGTAGGCAGGATGCAACTAATGAAAAACTGTTTTTT. The V call is TRBV30, the J call TRBJ1-4; unclear D gene. The CDR3 is 15 residues long. CDR1 is GTSNPN, CDR2 SVGIG, per germline (reference sequence). The V gene lost 2 bases and the J gene lost 0 bases, with 10 bases spanning the gap. Full variable domain (remainder filled in from reference TRBV30 and TRBJ1-4): SQTIHQWPATLVQPVGSPLSLECTVEGTSNPNLYWYRQAAGRGLQLLFYSVGIGQISSEVPQNLSASRPQDRQFILSSKKLLLSDSGFYLCAWSRQDATNEKLFFGSGTQLSVL.

The chain carries TRBV18 and TRBJ1-1, with TRBD1 matching 8 bases. Trimming at V came to 3 bases and at J to 5 bases, leaving 8 bases not matched to a gene. This CDR3 has 15 residues. The V gene's germline CDR1 is KGHSH and CDR2 LQKENI. This chain's CDR3 is CASSPLGQGGTEAFF. In nucleotides, the CDR3 is TGTGCCAGCTCACCTCTTGGACAGGGTGGAACTGAAGCTTTCTTT.

This clone was seen only a few times. The chain is built from TRBV9 and TRBJ2-5; perhaps D is TRBD1 or TRBD2 (5 bases each). This CDR3 is built from 13 residues. Looked up from germline, CDR1 is SGDLS and CDR2 is YYNGEE. The germline V and J ends were trimmed by 6 bases and 5 bases, with 14 bases remaining between them. The CDR3 bases are TGTGCCAGCACCAGAGGGGTGGGGGAGACCCAGTACTTC. Residues: CASTRGVGETQYF.

This clone has at least ten counts. The V and J genes are TRBV4-2 and TRBJ1-5, with TRBD1 as a possible D gene (5 bases). The CDR3 is 15 amino acids. Trimming shortened V by 0 bases and J by 6 bases, and 12 bases separated the two germline ends. The germline CDR1 and CDR2 sequences are LGHNA and YNFKEQ. The CDR3 region has the DNA TGTGCCAGCAGCCAAGATAACCAGGGAGGTCAGCCCCAGCATTTT. Translation: CASSQDNQGGQPQHF.

V and J are TRBV5-4 and TRBJ1-3; D unclear. Trimming stripped 0 bases from V and 1 base from J, with 5 bases between. Germline V gives CDR1 SGHNT, CDR2 YYREEE (reference sequence). This CDR3 is 14 amino acids long. As DNA, the CDR3 is TGTGCCAGCAGCTTGGGGGCATCTGGAAACACCATATATTTT. The encoded protein is CASSLGASGNTIYF. Supplemented by reference TRBV5-4 and TRBJ1-3, the full variable domain reads ETGVTQSPTHLIKTRGQQVTLRCSSQSGHNTVSWYQQALGQGPQFIFQYYREEENGRGNFPPRFSGLQFPNYSSELNVNALELDDSALYLCASSLGASGNTIYFGEGSWLTVV.

The chain employs TRBV6-6 and TRBJ1-1, with 7 bases fitting TRBD1. J gave up 0 bases and V 2 bases, and 6 bases lay outside the gene matches. The CDR3 totals 16 residues. CDR1 and CDR2 (germline): MNHNY, SVGAGI (reference sequence). DNA for the CDR3: TGTGCCAGCAGTTACCAAGGGGGCGTTATGAACACTGAAGCTTTCTTT. Its protein is CASSYQGGVMNTEAFF.

This clone occurred many times. V is TRBV6-5 and J is TRBJ1-1, with D possibly being TRBD1 (6 bases). Germline V lookup: CDR1 MNHEY, CDR2 SVGAGI. Trimming took 11 bases from V and 3 from J, leaving 16 bases between them. This CDR3 contains 13 residues. This chain's CDR3 is CACRWGRDTEAFF. DNA for the CDR3: TGTGCCTGCCGCTGGGGGCGAGACACTGAAGCTTTCTTT.

This clone appeared a single time. The chain carries TRBV7-9 and TRBJ1-1, with 7 bases matching TRBD1. V lost 5 bases and J lost 6; bases outside the gene matches: 9. Per germline, CDR1 SEHNR and CDR2 FQNEAQ (reference sequence). This CDR3 spans 14 amino acids. The CDR3 loop reads CASSLNRGVSEAFF. The CDR3 DNA reads as TGTGCCAGCAGCCTAAACAGGGGTGTTTCTGAAGCTTTCTTT.

V is TRBV5-1 and J is TRBJ1-2; no clear D gene. This CDR3 contains 14 residues. V gave up 0 bases and J gave up 0 bases, with 6 bases separating them. Germline CDR1 reads SGHRS; CDR2 reads YFSETQ. The CDR3: CASSLEYANYGYTF. The CDR3 coding sequence is TGCGCCAGCAGCTTGGAATACGCTAACTATGGCTACACCTTC.

The V gene is TRBV18, the J gene TRBJ1-1; D is unresolved. This CDR3 has 14 amino acids. V lost 2 bases, J lost 2 bases, and 9 bases lay in between. CDR1 is KGHSH, CDR2 LQKENI, per germline. The chain's CDR3 is CASSPIDGNTEAFF. Written as DNA, the CDR3 is TGTGCCAGCTCACCAATCGACGGTAACACTGAAGCTTTCTTT.

The chain is built from TRBV12-1 and TRBJ2-7; the table assigns TRBD1, which was not confirmed against the DNA. TRBV12-1 is a pseudogene locus. The CDR3 runs 13 residues. The DNA for the CDR3 is TGTGCCAGCAGAGGGACAGATTCCTACGAGCAGTACTTC. Amino acids: CASRGTDSYEQYF.

This rearrangement joins TRBV5-1 to TRBJ2-4, with 14 positions matching TRBD2. Looked up from germline, CDR1 is SGHRS and CDR2 is YFSETQ. The J segment lost 6 bases and the V segment lost 5 bases, leaving 4 bases of the junction unmatched. The CDR3 is made up of 15 amino acids. CDR3 nucleotide sequence: TGCGCCAGCAGGACCGGACTAGCGGGGGGAAACATTCAGTACTTC. Translation: CASRTGLAGGNIQYF. Together with reference TRBV5-1 and TRBJ2-4, the CDR3 gives the full variable domain: KAGVTQTPRYLIKTRGQQVTLSCSPISGHRSVSWYQQTPGQGLQFLFEYFSETQRNKGNFPGRFSGRQFSNSRSEMNVSTLELGDSALYLCASRTGLAGGNIQYFGAGTRLSVL.

This clone has more than one count but fewer than ten. Within the sample, other DNA sequences also encode this same CDR3. This chain uses TRBV5-1 with TRBJ2-6; D unclear. The CDR3 has 14 amino acids. Germline V gene sequence: CDR1 SGHRS, CDR2 YFSETQ. V shed 4 bases and J shed 3 bases, with 8 bases lying between them. This CDR3 reads CASSLLGGANVLTF. The CDR3 nucleotides read TGCGCCAGCAGCCTCCTCGGTGGGGCCAACGTCCTGACTTTC.

As regards this clone: Within the sample, other DNA sequences also encode this same CDR3. CDR3 in DNA: TGCAGCGTTGAAATAGGTAATGAGCAGTTCTTC. This encodes CSVEIGNEQFF. This chain connects TRBV29-1 to TRBJ2-1; D is undetermined. The CDR3 consists of 11 residues. Deletions cut 2 bases from V and 7 bases from J, with 6 bases between. The germline V gene has CDR1 SQVTM and CDR2 ANQGSEA.

The chain couples TRBV11-2 to TRBJ1-1; D not certain. Trimming stripped 3 bases from V and 8 bases from J, with 13 bases between. The CDR3 runs 13 residues. Germline lookup yields CDR1 SGHAT and CDR2 FQNNGV. The CDR3 DNA reads as TGTGCCAGCAGCTTGGGTGGAGGGCGCGAAGCTTTCTTT. Its protein is CASSLGGGREAFF.